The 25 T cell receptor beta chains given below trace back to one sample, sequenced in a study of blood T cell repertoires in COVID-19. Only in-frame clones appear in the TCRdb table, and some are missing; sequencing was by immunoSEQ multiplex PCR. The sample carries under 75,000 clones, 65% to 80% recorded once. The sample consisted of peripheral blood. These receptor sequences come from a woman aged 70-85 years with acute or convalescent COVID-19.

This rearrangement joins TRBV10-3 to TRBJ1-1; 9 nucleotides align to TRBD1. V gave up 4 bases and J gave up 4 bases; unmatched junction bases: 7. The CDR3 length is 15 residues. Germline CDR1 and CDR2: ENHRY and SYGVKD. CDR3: CAISGTGGVSTEAFF. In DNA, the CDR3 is TGTGCCATCAGTGGAACAGGGGGCGTGAGCACTGAAGCTTTCTTT.

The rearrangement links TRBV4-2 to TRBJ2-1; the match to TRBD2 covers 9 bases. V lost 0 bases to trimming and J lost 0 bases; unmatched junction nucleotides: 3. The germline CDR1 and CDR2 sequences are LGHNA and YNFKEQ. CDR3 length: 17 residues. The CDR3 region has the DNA TGTGCCAGCAGCCAAGAACTAGCGGGCCGCTCCTACAATGAGCAGTTCTTC. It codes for CASSQELAGRSYNEQFF.

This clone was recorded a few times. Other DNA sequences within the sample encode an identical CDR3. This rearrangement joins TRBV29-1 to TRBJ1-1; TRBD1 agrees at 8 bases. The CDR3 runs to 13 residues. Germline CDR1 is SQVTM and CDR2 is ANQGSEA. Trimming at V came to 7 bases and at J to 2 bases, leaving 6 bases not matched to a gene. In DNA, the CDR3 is TGCAGCGGAGGACAGGGAAAAAACACTGAAGCTTTCTTT. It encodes CSGGQGKNTEAFF.

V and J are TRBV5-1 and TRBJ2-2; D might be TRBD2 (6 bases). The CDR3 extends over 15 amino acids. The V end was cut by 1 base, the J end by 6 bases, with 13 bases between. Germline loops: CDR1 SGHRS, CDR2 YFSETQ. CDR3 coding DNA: TGCGCCAGCAGCTTGATTGGGGGGAAGGCCGGGGAGCTGTTTTTT. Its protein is CASSLIGGKAGELFF.

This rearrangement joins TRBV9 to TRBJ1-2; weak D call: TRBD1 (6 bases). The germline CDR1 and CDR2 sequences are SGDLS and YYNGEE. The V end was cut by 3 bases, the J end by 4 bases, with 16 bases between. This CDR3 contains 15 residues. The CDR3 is CASSAPPGGGYGYTF. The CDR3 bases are TGTGCCAGCAGCGCCCCCCCGGGGGGCGGCTATGGCTACACCTTC.

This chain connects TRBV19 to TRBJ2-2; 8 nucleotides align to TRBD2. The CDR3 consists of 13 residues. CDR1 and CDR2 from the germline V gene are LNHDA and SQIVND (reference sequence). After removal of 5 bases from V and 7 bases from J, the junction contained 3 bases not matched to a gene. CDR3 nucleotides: TGTGCCAGTAGTGAACTAGCGGTCGGGGAGCTGTTTTTT. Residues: CASSELAVGELFF.

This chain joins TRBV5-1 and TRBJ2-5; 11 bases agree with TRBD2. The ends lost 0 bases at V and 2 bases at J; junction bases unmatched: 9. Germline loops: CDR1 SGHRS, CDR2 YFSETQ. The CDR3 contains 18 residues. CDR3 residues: CASSLAGVSSGGQETQYF. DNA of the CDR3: TGCGCCAGCAGCTTGGCCGGGGTATCTAGCGGGGGGCAAGAGACCCAGTACTTC.

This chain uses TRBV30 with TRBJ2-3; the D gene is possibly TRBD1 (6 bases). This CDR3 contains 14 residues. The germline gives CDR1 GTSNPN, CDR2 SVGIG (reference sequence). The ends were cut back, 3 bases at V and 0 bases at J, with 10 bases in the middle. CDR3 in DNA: TGTGCCTGGAGAGGGGGAAGGAGCACAGATACGCAGTATTTT. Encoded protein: CAWRGGRSTDTQYF.

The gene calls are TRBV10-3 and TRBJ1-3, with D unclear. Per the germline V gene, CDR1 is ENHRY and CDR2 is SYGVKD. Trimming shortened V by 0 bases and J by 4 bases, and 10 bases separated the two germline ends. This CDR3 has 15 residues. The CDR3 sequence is CAISESRGGGNTIYF. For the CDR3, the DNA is TGTGCCATCAGTGAGTCCCGAGGAGGGGGAAACACCATATATTTT.

The CDR3 DNA follows: TGTGCCAGCAGTTTCCGCAAACCGGGACTAGGATGGGAGCAGTTCTTC. Its protein product is CASSFRKPGLGWEQFF. The rearrangement joins TRBV6-5 to TRBJ2-1; TRBD2 matches 8 bases. The CDR3 has 16 residues. Germline values: CDR1 MNHEY, CDR2 SVGAGI. The ends lost 4 bases at V and 10 bases at J; junction bases unmatched: 15.

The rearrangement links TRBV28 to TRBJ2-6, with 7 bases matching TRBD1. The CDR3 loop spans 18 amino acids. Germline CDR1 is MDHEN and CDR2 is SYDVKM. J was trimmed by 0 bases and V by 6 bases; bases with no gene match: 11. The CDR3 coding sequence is TGTGCCAGCAGACCTCCAGGGGGTACCTACTCTGGGGCCAACGTCCTGACTTTC. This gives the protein CASRPPGGTYSGANVLTF.

The DNA for the CDR3 is TGTGCCAGCAGCTCTCCAGATTGGGGCACCTACGAGCAGTACTTC. It translates to CASSSPDWGTYEQYF. The chain recombines TRBV12-1 with TRBJ2-7; the table's D call TRBD1 went unverified against the DNA. TRBV12-1 is a known pseudogene. This CDR3 spans 15 amino acids.

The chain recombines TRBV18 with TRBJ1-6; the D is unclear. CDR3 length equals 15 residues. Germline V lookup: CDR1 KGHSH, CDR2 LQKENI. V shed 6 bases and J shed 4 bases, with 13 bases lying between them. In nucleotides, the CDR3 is TGTGCCAGCTCCCAGCAAGGACTGTATAATTCACCCCTCCACTTT. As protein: CASSQQGLYNSPLHF.

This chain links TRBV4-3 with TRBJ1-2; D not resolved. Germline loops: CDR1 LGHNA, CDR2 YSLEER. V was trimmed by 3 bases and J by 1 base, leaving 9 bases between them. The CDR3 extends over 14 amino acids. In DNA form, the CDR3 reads TGCGCCAGCAGCCAGGGCCTCAATAACTATGGCTACACCTTC. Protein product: CASSQGLNNYGYTF.

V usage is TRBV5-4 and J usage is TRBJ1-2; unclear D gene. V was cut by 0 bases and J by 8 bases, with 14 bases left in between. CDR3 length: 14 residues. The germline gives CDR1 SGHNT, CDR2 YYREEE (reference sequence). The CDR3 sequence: CASSLGGGSLGYTF. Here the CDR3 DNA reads TGTGCCAGCAGCTTGGGCGGAGGATCCTTGGGCTACACCTTC.

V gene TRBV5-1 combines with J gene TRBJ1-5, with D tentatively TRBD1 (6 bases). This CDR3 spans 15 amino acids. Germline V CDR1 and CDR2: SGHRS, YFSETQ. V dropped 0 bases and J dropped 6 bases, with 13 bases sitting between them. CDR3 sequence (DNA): TGCGCCAGCAGCTTGGTCCCCGGGACAACTCAGCCCCAGCATTTT. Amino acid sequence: CASSLVPGTTQPQHF.

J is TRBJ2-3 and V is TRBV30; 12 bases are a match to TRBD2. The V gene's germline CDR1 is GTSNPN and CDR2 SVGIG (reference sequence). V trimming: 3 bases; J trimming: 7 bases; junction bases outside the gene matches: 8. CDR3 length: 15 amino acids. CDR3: CAWSPPSGGANTQYF. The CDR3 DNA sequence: TGTGCCTGGAGCCCCCCTAGCGGGGGGGCGAATACGCAGTATTTT.

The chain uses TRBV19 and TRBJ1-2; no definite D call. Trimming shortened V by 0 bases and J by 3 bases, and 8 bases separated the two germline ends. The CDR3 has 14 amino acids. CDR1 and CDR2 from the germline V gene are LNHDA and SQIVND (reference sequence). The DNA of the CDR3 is TGTGCCAGTAGTATAGATCCAGTGGACTATGGCTACACCTTC. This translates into CASSIDPVDYGYTF.

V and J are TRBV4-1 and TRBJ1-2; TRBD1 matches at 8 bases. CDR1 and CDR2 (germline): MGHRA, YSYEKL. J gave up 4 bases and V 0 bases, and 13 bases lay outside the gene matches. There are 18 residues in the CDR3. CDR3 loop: CASSQDMLQGAIGYGYTF. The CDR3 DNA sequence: TGCGCCAGCAGCCAAGACATGCTCCAGGGGGCGATCGGCTATGGCTACACCTTC.

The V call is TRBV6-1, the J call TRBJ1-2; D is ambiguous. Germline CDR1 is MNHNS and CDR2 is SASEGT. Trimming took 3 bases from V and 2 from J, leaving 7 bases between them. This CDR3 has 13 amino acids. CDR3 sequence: CASSEGRNYGYTF. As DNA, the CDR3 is TGTGCCAGCAGTGAGGGCAGGAACTATGGCTACACCTTC.

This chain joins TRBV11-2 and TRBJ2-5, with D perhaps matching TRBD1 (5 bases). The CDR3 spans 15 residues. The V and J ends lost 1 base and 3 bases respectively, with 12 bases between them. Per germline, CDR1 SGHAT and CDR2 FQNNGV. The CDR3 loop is CASSLGPGLKETQYF. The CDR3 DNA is TGTGCCAGCAGCTTAGGCCCAGGGTTGAAAGAGACCCAGTACTTC.

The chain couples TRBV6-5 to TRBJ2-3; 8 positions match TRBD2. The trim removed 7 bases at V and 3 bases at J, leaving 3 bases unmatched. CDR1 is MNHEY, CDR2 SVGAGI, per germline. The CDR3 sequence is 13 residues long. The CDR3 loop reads CASMSGGTDTQYF. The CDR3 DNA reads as TGTGCCAGCATGAGCGGGGGAACAGATACGCAGTATTTT.

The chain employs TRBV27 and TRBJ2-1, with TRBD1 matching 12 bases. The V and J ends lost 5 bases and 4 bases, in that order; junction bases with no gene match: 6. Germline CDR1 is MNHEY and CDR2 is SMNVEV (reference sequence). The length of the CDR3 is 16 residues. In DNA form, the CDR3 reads TGTGCCAGCAGTACTCGGGACAGGGGGCTGTACAATGAGCAGTTCTTC. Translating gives CASSTRDRGLYNEQFF.

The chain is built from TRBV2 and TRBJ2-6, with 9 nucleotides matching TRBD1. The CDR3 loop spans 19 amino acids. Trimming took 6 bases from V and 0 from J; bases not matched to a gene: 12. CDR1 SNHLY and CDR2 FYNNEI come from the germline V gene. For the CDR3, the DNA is TGTGCCAGCAGCCCAGCTCCGGGACAGGGAGGCTCTGGGGCCAACGTCCTGACTTTC. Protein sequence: CASSPAPGQGGSGANVLTF.

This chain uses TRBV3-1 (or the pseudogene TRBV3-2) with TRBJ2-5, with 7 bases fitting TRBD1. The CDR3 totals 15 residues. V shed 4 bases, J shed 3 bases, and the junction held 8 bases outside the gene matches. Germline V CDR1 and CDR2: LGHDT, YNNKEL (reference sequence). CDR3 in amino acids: CASSRTTGIEETQYF. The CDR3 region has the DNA TGTGCCAGCAGCCGAACGACAGGGATCGAAGAGACCCAGTACTTC.